A single sample gave rise to the 27 T cell receptor beta chains below, sequenced in a study of shared clonotypes between healthy human individuals. Clones were sequenced by immunoSEQ multiplex PCR, and TCRdb holds only the in-frame ones, with some missing. Of about 2.4 million clones in the sample, roughly 93% were seen once. Sequenced: naive CD4+ T cells from PBMCs. Subset meaning: CD45RA+ positively selected. All receptors derive from a man aged 18 to 29 in good health. Some clones in this sample may be carry-over from other donors' samples.

The V gene is TRBV29-1, the J gene TRBJ1-1, with TRBD1 matching over 9 bases. CDR1 is SQVTM and CDR2 is ANQGSEA in the germline V gene. This CDR3 spans 14 amino acids. V trimming: 7 bases; J trimming: 2 bases; junction bases outside the gene matches: 8. CDR3 residues: CSAKRQGENTEAFF. CDR3 DNA sequence: TGCAGCGCTAAGCGACAGGGGGAAAACACTGAAGCTTTCTTT. Variable domain in full (rest from reference TRBV29-1 and TRBJ1-1): SAVISQKPSRDICQRGTSLTIQCQVDSQVTMMFWYRQQPGQSLTLIATANQGSEATYESGFVIDKFPISRPNLTFSTLTVSNMSPEDSSIYLCSAKRQGENTEAFFGQGTRLTVV.

The chain carries TRBV7-9 and TRBJ2-3; D gene uncertain. This CDR3 contains 15 residues. The germline V gene encodes CDR1 SEHNR and CDR2 FQNEAQ (reference sequence). V shed 4 bases and J shed 5 bases, with 16 bases lying between them. The CDR3 region is CASSSTIASRDTQYF. The CDR3 DNA reads as TGTGCCAGCAGCTCGACAATTGCATCAAGAGATACGCAGTATTTT.

V is TRBV7-6 and J is TRBJ2-5; 8 positions agree with TRBD1. The CDR3 is made up of 15 amino acids. Germline CDR1 and CDR2: SGHVS and FNYEAQ. V lost 5 bases to trimming and J lost 5 bases; unmatched junction nucleotides: 10. The CDR3 coding sequence is TGTGCCAGCAGCGCCTCCCAGGGGGCCCGGGAGACCCAGTACTTC. Its translation is CASSASQGARETQYF.

The J gene is TRBJ1-1, the V gene TRBV30; D call uncertain. Trimming pared 2 bases from V and 8 bases from J, leaving 9 bases between. The CDR3 has 11 amino acids. Germline CDR1 GTSNPN, CDR2 SVGIG (reference sequence). The chain's CDR3 is CAWSLTAEAFF. CDR3 DNA: TGTGCCTGGAGTCTTACAGCCGAAGCTTTCTTT.

This chain's CDR3 is CASSSRGPNYEKLFF. CDR3 coding DNA: TGTGCCAGCAGTTCCCGGGGCCCTAACTACGAAAAACTGTTTTTT. The gene calls are TRBV27 and TRBJ1-4; a weak D match, TRBD1 (5 bases). In germline, CDR1 is MNHEY, CDR2 SMNVEV (reference sequence). V was cut by 4 bases and J by 8 bases, with 17 bases left in between. The length of the CDR3 is 15 residues. Supplemented by reference TRBV27 and TRBJ1-4, the full variable domain reads EAQVTQNPRYLITVTGKKLTVTCSQNMNHEYMSWYRQDPGLGLRQIYYSMNVEVTDKGDVPEGYKVSRKEKRNFPLILESPSPNQTSLYFCASSSRGPNYEKLFFGSGTQLSVL.

The V gene is TRBV5-4, the J gene TRBJ1-2; TRBD1 matches 9 bases. V lost 4 bases to trimming and J lost 1 base; unmatched junction nucleotides: 5. Germline values: CDR1 SGHNT, CDR2 YYREEE (reference sequence). The CDR3 consists of 15 residues. The CDR3, as DNA: TGTGCCAGCAGCACGACGACAGGGGGTAACTATGGCTACACCTTC. It specifies CASSTTTGGNYGYTF.

The rearrangement uses TRBV6-1 and TRBJ2-3; D possibly corresponds to TRBD1 (6 bases). V was trimmed by 6 bases and J by 2 bases, leaving 15 bases between them. The germline V gene encodes CDR1 MNHNS and CDR2 SASEGT. The CDR3 spans 15 residues. The DNA for the CDR3 is TGTGCCAGCAGATCCTGGCAGGGGAACACAGATACGCAGTATTTT. It translates to CASRSWQGNTDTQYF.

V and J are TRBV4-2 and TRBJ2-1, with TRBD2 as a possible D gene (6 bases). Trimming removed 3 bases at V and 9 bases at J, with 15 bases between. This CDR3 region has 14 residues. CDR1 is LGHNA and CDR2 is YNFKEQ in the germline V gene. The CDR3 DNA reads TGTGCCAGCAGCCACGATCGGGGGATGGGTGAGCAGTTCTTC. Amino acid sequence: CASSHDRGMGEQFF.

This clone appeared a few times. The same CDR3 is also encoded by other DNA sequences in this sample. This chain joins TRBV2 and TRBJ2-7; D ambiguous. V lost 6 bases and J lost 3, with 3 bases in between. The germline gives CDR1 SNHLY, CDR2 FYNNEI. The CDR3 totals 10 residues. CDR3 bases: TGTGCCAGCAGCCGCTACGAGCAGTACTTC. Its translation is CASSRYEQYF.

This clone came up once. V usage is TRBV9 and J usage is TRBJ2-5, with TRBD1 matching 8 bases. V was clipped by 3 bases and J by 4 bases; unmatched bases: 5. CDR1 is SGDLS and CDR2 is YYNGEE in the germline V gene. The CDR3 runs to 14 residues. The CDR3 DNA follows: TGTGCCAGCAGCGCGACAGGGGTGGCAGAGACCCAGTACTTC. Protein product: CASSATGVAETQYF. Using reference TRBV9 and TRBJ2-5 for the parts outside the CDR3, the full variable domain is DSGVTQTPKHLITATGQRVTLRCSPRSGDLSVYWYQQSLDQGLQFLIQYYNGEERAKGNILERFSAQQFPDLHSELNLSSLELGDSALYFCASSATGVAETQYFGPGTRLLVL.

This clone occurred once. V and J are TRBV19 and TRBJ1-1; no reliable D call. Germline CDR1 reads LNHDA; CDR2 reads SQIVND (reference sequence). Trimming stripped 5 bases from V and 7 bases from J, with 5 bases between. The CDR3 totals 10 residues. CDR3 DNA sequence: TGTGCCAGTAGTTCCGTTGAAGCTTTCTTT. It encodes CASSSVEAFF.

Here the CDR3 reads CASTLGQPNTGELFF. The CDR3 bases are TGTGCCAGCACGCTCGGGCAGCCGAACACCGGGGAGCTGTTTTTT. V gene TRBV6-1 combines with J gene TRBJ2-2, with D uncertain. CDR1 and CDR2 from the germline V gene are MNHNS and SASEGT. The length of the CDR3 is 15 residues. The ends were cut back, 7 bases at V and 0 bases at J, with 12 bases in the middle.

The chain combines TRBV5-3 with TRBJ2-1; perhaps TRBD1 as D (5 bases). TRBV5-3 is noted as an ORF with a role that remains uncertain. This CDR3 comprises 14 residues. V was clipped by 7 bases and J by 6 bases, with 17 bases between them. The CDR3 nucleotides read TGTGCCAGATGTCGTAGGGCTAGGGGCAATGAGCAGTTCTTC. This translates into CARCRRARGNEQFF.

For this clone: Other DNA sequences in this sample translate to the same CDR3. This sequence joins TRBV27 and TRBJ2-7, with a possible D match to TRBD2 (6 bases). The CDR3 has 14 amino acids. V shed 3 bases and J shed 1 base, with 10 bases lying between them. Per the germline V gene, CDR1 is MNHEY and CDR2 is SMNVEV (reference sequence). CDR3: CASSFGGNSYEQYF. The CDR3 DNA is TGTGCCAGCAGTTTCGGAGGGAATTCCTACGAGCAGTACTTC.

This chain connects TRBV5-8 to TRBJ2-3, with unresolved D. Germline V gene data show CDR1 as SGHTS and CDR2 as YDEGEE. The CDR3 is 14 residues long. V was clipped by 1 base and J by 4 bases, with 10 bases between them. The CDR3 nucleotides are TGTGCCAGCAGCTTGAGATCCGGCTCAGATACGCAGTATTTT. Its protein product is CASSLRSGSDTQYF. The full variable domain, its missing parts supplied by reference TRBV5-8 and TRBJ2-3, is EAGVTQSPTHLIKTRGQQATLRCSPISGHTSVYWYQQALGLGLQFLLWYDEGEERNRGNFPPRFSGRQFPNYSSELNVNALELEDSALYLCASSLRSGSDTQYFGPGTRLTVL.

In regard to this clone: The identical CDR3 is also encoded by other nucleotide sequences in the sample. The chain joins TRBV5-1 to TRBJ1-4; D is possibly TRBD1 (6 bases). The CDR3 covers 14 residues. V lost 4 bases to trimming and J lost 3 bases, with 10 bases between them. Germline CDR1 reads SGHRS; CDR2 reads YFSETQ. The CDR3: CASSPGQSNEKLFF. The CDR3 nucleotides are TGCGCCAGCAGCCCCGGACAGTCTAATGAAAAACTGTTTTTT.

This rearrangement joins TRBV28 to TRBJ1-2; 7 bases map to TRBD1. The length of the CDR3 is 17 residues. Germline CDR1 is MDHEN and CDR2 is SYDVKM. V trimming: 1 base; J trimming: 0 bases; junction bases outside the gene matches: 8. The CDR3 region is CASSLYDTTGTNYGYTF. CDR3 nucleotide sequence: TGTGCCAGCAGTTTATACGATACGACAGGGACTAACTATGGCTACACCTTC.

Comment on this clone: Other nucleotide sequences from this sample produce the same CDR3. The V call is TRBV28, the J call TRBJ2-7; D call uncertain. The CDR3 has 12 amino acids. Germline assignment: CDR1 MDHEN and CDR2 SYDVKM. V was trimmed by 2 bases and J by 7 bases, leaving 9 bases between them. CDR3 nucleotide sequence: TGTGCCAGCAGTTTACCGGGCTTAGAGCAGTACTTC. Encoded protein: CASSLPGLEQYF.

The V gene is TRBV18, the J gene TRBJ2-7; D is undetermined. V shed 1 base and J shed 4 bases, with 17 bases lying between them. Germline-derived CDR1 and CDR2 are KGHSH and LQKENI. This CDR3 is 16 amino acids long. In nucleotides, the CDR3 is TGTGCCAGCTCACCACGAATTTTAGGCAGAGCGTACGAGCAGTACTTC. Residues: CASSPRILGRAYEQYF.

The V gene is TRBV19, the J gene TRBJ1-5; D uncertain. The CDR3 spans 15 residues. Per germline, CDR1 LNHDA and CDR2 SQIVND (reference sequence). V lost 2 bases, J lost 6 bases, and 14 bases lay in between. CDR3 amino acids: CASSITPGGGQPQHF. CDR3 DNA: TGTGCCAGTAGTATAACCCCGGGCGGAGGTCAGCCCCAGCATTTT.

The chain employs TRBV7-6 and TRBJ1-5; D gene unclear. The germline V gene has CDR1 SGHVS and CDR2 FNYEAQ. The CDR3 extends over 13 amino acids. V lost 5 bases, J lost 7 bases, and 12 bases lay in between. Here the CDR3 DNA reads TGTGCCAGCAGCGGCGACATTACCCAGCCCCAGCATTTT. Translation gives CASSGDITQPQHF. Full variable domain (missing parts from reference TRBV7-6 and TRBJ1-5): GAGVSQSPRYKVTKRGQDVALRCDPISGHVSLYWYRQALGQGPEFLTYFNYEAQQDKSGLPNDRFSAERPEGSISTLTIQRTEQRDSAMYRCASSGDITQPQHFGDGTRLSIL.

This rearrangement joins TRBV18 to TRBJ2-2; D is possibly TRBD1 or TRBD2 (5 bases each). CDR1 is KGHSH and CDR2 is LQKENI in the germline V gene. V lost 1 base, J lost 6 bases, and 18 bases lay in between. This CDR3 has 17 residues. The CDR3 spells CASSPQGKDFRAGELFF. The CDR3 DNA is TGTGCCAGCTCACCACAGGGGAAGGACTTCAGGGCCGGGGAGCTGTTTTTT.

This clone appeared once. The chain links TRBV6-4 to TRBJ2-7; TRBD2 is a possible D gene (6 bases). The CDR3 has 13 residues. Looked up from germline, CDR1 is MRHNA and CDR2 is SNTAGT. The V end was cut by 6 bases, the J end by 6 bases, with 15 bases between. CDR3 amino acids: CASSRISGFEQYF. DNA of the CDR3: TGTGCCAGCAGCCGCATTAGCGGTTTCGAGCAGTACTTC.

The V call is TRBV11-2, the J call TRBJ2-1; D is undetermined. Germline CDR1 SGHAT, CDR2 FQNNGV. CDR3 length: 16 residues. V was clipped by 1 base and J by 2 bases, with 12 bases between them. CDR3: CASSLVLSPPYNEQFF. In DNA form, the CDR3 reads TGTGCCAGCAGCTTAGTCCTAAGTCCCCCCTACAATGAGCAGTTCTTC.

This clone is a singleton in its sample. This chain joins TRBV7-2 and TRBJ1-2; TRBD1 agrees at 7 bases. Trimming removed 4 bases from V and 2 bases from J; junction bases left unmatched: 10. The length of the CDR3 is 16 residues. Germline V gives CDR1 SGHTA, CDR2 FQGNSA. The CDR3 DNA sequence: TGTGCCAGCAGCTACCGCCCCGGGACAGAAAACTATGGCTACACCTTC. Translated, it gives CASSYRPGTENYGYTF.

This rearrangement joins TRBV7-9 to TRBJ1-2; 10 positions match TRBD1. V shed 5 bases and J 8 bases; nucleotides not matched to a gene: 5. The CDR3 is 13 residues long. Germline lookup yields CDR1 SEHNR and CDR2 FQNEAQ (reference sequence). The CDR3 nucleotides read TGTGCCAGCAGCGCCCCGACAGGGGGCGGCTACACCTTC. As protein: CASSAPTGGGYTF.

The V gene is TRBV11-2, the J gene TRBJ2-3, with D possibly TRBD2 on 6 matching bases. The V gene lost 5 bases and the J gene lost 4 bases, with 19 bases spanning the gap. Germline assignment: CDR1 SGHAT and CDR2 FQNNGV. This CDR3 spans 16 amino acids. The CDR3 DNA follows: TGTGCCAGCAGCCGCGGACAAGACAGCGGGTCAGATACGCAGTATTTT. This sequence encodes CASSRGQDSGSDTQYF. Using reference TRBV11-2 and TRBJ2-3 for the parts outside the CDR3, the full variable domain is EAGVAQSPRYKIIEKRQSVAFWCNPISGHATLYWYQQILGQGPKLLIQFQNNGVVDDSQLPKDRFSAERLKGVDSTLKIQPAKLEDSAVYLCASSRGQDSGSDTQYFGPGTRLTVL.